The present TCR beta chain was sequenced within a study of T cell responses to AZD1222 COVID-19 vaccine. This CDR3 region has 13 residues. V shed 2 bases and J shed 2 bases, with 5 bases lying between them. Germline V lookup: CDR1 SGHNT, CDR2 YENEEA. Libraries were prepared by immunoSEQ multiplex PCR; TCRdb keeps only in-frame clonotypes and omits some of them. Of over 150,000 clones listed, 80% to 90% were seen once; the top ten hold about 5%. The chain couples TRBV11-3 to TRBJ2-3; D unresolved. The source was peripheral blood, collected on day 0 of MenACWY control vaccination. The TCR originated in an adult in good health. For the CDR3, the DNA is TGTGCCAGCAGCTTAAGGGTCACAGATACGCAGTATTTT. It translates to CASSLRVTDTQYF.